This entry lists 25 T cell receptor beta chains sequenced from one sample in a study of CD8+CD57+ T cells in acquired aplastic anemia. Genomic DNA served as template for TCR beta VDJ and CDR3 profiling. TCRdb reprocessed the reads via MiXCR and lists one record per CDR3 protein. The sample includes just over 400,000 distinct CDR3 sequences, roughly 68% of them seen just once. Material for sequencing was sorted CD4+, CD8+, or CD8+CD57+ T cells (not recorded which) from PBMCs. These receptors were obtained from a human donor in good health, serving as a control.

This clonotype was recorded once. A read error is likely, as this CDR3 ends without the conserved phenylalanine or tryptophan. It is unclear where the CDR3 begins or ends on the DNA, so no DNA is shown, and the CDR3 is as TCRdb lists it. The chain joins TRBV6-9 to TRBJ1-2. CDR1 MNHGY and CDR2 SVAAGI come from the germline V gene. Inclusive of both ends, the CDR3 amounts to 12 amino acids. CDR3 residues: CASSFSGKGNTL.

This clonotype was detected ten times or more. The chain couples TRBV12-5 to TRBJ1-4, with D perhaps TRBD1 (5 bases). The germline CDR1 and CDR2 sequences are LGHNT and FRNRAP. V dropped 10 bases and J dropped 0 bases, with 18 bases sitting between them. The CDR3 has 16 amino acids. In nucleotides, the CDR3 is TGTGCTACTCGACCTGGGACGTTTGCAACTAATGAAAAACTGTTTTTT. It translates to CATRPGTFATNEKLFF.

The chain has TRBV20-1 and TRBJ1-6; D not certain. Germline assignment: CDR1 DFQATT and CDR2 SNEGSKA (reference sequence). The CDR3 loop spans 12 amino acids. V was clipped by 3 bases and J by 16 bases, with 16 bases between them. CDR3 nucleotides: TGCAGTGCTAGTAATCAAGATACGCAGCTCCACTTT. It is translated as CSASNQDTQLHF.

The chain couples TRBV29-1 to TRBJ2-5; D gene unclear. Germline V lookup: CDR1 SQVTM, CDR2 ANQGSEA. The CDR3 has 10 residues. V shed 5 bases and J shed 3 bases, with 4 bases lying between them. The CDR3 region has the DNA TGCAGCGTTATTGAAGAGACCCAGTACTTC. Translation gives CSVIEETQYF.

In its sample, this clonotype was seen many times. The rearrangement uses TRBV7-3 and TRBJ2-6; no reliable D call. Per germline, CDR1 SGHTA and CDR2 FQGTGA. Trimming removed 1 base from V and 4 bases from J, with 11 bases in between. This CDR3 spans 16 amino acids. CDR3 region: CASSLMQVGGANVLTF. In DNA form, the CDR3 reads TGTGCCAGCAGCTTAATGCAGGTCGGGGGGGCCAACGTCCTGACTTTC.

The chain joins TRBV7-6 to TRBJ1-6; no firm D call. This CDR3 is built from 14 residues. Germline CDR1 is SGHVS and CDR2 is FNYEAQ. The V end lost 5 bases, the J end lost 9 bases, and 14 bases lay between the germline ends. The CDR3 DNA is TGTGCCAGCAGCGCCCAGGTTCGGGGTTCACCCCTCCACTTT. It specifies CASSAQVRGSPLHF. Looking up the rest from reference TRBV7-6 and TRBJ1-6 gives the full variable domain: GAGVSQSPRYKVTKRGQDVALRCDPISGHVSLYWYRQALGQGPEFLTYFNYEAQQDKSGLPNDRFSAERPEGSISTLTIQRTEQRDSAMYRCASSAQVRGSPLHFGNGTRLTVT.

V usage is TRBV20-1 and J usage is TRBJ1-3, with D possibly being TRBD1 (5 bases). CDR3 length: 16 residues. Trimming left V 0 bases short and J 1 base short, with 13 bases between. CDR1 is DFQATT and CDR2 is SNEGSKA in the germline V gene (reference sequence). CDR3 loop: CSARDWARESGNTIYF. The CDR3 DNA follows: TGCAGTGCTAGAGATTGGGCCAGGGAGTCTGGAAACACCATATATTTT.

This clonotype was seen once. The DNA for the CDR3 is TGTGCCAGCACAACGAGGGGGGCAGAGTATTTGAGCTACACCTTC. Encoded protein: CASTTRGAEYLSYTF. The rearrangement uses TRBV5-5 and TRBJ1-2; a possible D gene is TRBD1 (6 bases). Trimming shortened V by 6 bases and J by 9 bases, and 24 bases separated the two germline ends. CDR1 is SGHKS and CDR2 is YYEKEE in the germline V gene (reference sequence). This CDR3 has 15 amino acids.

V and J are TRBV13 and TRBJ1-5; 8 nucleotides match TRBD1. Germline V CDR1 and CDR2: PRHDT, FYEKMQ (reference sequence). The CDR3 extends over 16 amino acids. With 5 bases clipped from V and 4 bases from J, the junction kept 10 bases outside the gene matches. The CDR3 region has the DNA TGTGCCAGCAGCATAGCCCGCGGACAGGGAAATCAGCCCCAGCATTTT. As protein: CASSIARGQGNQPQHF.

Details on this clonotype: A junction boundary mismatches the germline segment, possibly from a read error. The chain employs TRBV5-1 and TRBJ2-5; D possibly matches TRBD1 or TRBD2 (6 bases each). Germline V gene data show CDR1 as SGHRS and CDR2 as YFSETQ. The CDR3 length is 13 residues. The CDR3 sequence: CASSLGLGGSQYF. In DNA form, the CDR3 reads TGTGCCAGCAGCTTGGGGCTAGGGGGGAGCCAGTACTTC.

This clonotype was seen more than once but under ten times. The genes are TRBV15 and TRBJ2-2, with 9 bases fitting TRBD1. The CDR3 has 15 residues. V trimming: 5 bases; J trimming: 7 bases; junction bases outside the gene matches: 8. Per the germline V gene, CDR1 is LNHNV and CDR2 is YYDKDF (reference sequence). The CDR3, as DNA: TGTGCCACCAGCGGATTGACAGGGGGAGTCGGGGAGCTGTTTTTT. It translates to CATSGLTGGVGELFF.

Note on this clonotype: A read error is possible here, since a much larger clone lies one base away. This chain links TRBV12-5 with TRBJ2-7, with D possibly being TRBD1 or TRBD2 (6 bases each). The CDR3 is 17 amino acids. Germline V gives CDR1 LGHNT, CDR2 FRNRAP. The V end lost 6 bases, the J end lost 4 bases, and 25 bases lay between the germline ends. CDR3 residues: CASGSTRRWGAPYEQYF. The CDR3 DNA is TGTGCTAGTGGCTCCACCCGCCGTTGGGGGGCCCCGTACGAGCAGTACTTC. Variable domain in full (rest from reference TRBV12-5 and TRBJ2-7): DARVTQTPRHKVTEMGQEVTMRCQPILGHNTVFWYRQTMMQGLELLAYFRNRAPLDDSGMPKDRFSAEMPDATLATLKIQPSEPRDSAVYFCASGSTRRWGAPYEQYFGPGTRLTVT.

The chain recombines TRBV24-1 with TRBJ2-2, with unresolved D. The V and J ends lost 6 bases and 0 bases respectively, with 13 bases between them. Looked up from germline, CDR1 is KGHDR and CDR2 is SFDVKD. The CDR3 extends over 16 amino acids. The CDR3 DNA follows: TGTGCCACCAGTTGGCGTGGGCAAACGAACACCGGGGAGCTGTTTTTT. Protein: CATSWRGQTNTGELFF.

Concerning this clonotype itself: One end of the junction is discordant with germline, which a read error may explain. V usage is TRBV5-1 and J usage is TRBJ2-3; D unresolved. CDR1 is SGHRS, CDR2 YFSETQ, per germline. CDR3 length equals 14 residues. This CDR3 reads CASSPRLAADTQYF. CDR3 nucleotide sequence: TGTGCCAGCAGCCCCCGACTCGCTGCAGATACGCAGTATTTT.

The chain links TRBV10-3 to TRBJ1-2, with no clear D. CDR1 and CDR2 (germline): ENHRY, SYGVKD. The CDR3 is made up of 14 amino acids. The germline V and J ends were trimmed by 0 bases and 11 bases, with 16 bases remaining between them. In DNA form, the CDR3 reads TGTGCCATCAGTGAGTCAACAGCGGCCTACGGGTACACCTTC. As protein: CAISESTAAYGYTF.

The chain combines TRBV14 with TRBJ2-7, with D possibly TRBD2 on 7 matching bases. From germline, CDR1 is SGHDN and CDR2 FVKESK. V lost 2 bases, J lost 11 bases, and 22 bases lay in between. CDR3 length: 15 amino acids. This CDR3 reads CASSQCTRGALREYF. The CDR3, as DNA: TGTGCCAGCAGCCAATGCACACGGGGGGCCCTAAGAGAGTACTTC.

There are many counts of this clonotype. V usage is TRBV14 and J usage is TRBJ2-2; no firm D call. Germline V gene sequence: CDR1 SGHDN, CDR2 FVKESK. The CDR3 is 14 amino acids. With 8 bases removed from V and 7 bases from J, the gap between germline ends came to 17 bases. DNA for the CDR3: TGTGCCAGCCGCCGAGGTACCTTGCACGGGGAGCTGTTTTTT. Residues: CASRRGTLHGELFF.

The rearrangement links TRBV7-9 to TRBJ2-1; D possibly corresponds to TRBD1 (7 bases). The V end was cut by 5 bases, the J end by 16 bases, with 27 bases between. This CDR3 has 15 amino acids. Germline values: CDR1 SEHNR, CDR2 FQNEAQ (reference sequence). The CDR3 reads CASSLCRGTDTQYFF. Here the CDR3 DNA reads TGTGCCAGCAGCCTGTGTCGCGGGACAGACACGCAGTATTTCTTC. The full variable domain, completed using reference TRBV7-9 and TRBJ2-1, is DTGVSQNPRHKITKRGQNVTFRCDPISEHNRLYWYRQTLGQGPEFLTYFQNEAQLEKSRLLSDRFSAERPKGSFSTLEIQRTEQGDSAMYLCASSLCRGTDTQYFFGPGTRLTVL.

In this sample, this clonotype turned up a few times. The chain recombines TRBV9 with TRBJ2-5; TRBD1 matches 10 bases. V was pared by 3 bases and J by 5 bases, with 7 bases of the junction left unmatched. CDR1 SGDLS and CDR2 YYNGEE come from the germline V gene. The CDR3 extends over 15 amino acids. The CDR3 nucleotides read TGTGCCAGCAGCGCCTGGACAGGGGGATCTGAGACCCAGTACTTC. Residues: CASSAWTGGSETQYF.

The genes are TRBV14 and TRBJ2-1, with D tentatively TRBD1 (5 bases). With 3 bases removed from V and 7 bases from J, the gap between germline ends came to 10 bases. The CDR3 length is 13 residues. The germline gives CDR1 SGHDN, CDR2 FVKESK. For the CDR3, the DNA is TGTGCCAGCAGCCACTCTCCAGGGAATGAGCAGTTCTTC. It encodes CASSHSPGNEQFF.

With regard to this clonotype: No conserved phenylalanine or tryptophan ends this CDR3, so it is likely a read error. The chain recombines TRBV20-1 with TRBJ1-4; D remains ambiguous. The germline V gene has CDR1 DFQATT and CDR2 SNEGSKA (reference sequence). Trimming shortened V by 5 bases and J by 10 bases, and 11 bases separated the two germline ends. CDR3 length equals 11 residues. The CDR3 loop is CSASTRRKLFY. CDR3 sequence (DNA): TGCAGTGCTTCGACCAGGCGAAAACTGTTTTAT.

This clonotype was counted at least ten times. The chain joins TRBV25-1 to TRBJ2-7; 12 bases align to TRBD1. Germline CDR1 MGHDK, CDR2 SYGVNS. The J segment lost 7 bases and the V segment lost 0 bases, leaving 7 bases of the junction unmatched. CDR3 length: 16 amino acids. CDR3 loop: CASSEYVGQGAWEQYF. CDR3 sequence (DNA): TGTGCCAGCAGTGAATACGTGGGACAGGGGGCTTGGGAGCAGTACTTC.

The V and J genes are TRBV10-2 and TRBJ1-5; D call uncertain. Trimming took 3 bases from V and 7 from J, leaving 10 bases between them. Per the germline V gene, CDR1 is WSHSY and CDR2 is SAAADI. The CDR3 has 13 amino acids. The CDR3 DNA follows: TGCGCCAGCAGTGAAGGTGTGTGGCAGCCCCAGCATTTT. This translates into CASSEGVWQPQHF.

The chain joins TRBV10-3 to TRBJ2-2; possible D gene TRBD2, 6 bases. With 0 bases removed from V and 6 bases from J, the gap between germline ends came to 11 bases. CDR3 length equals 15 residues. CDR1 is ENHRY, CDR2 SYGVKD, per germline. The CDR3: CAISESWSGAGELFF. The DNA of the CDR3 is TGTGCCATCAGTGAGTCTTGGTCGGGGGCCGGGGAGCTGTTTTTT.

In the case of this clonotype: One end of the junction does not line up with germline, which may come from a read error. As DNA, the CDR3 is TGTGCCAGCAGTGGCACCTGGCTCTCTGGAAACACCAGGGAGCTGTTTTTT. The encoded protein is CASSGTWLSGNTRELFF. V usage is TRBV2 and J usage is TRBJ2-2; unclear D gene. Germline V lookup: CDR1 SNHLY, CDR2 FYNNEI. The CDR3 contains 17 residues.